Each of the 15 T cell receptor beta chains below was sequenced from the same sample in a study of shared clonotypes between healthy human individuals. Method: immunoSEQ multiplex PCR; TCRdb's copy keeps in-frame clones and lacks some. The sample holds approximately 2,200,000 clones, around 93% seen once. Naive CD8 cells lacked CD45RO and underwent positive selection for CCR7, leaving out terminally differentiated effector memory CD45RA+ cells. Sequences were obtained from naive CD8+ T cells from PBMCs. Receptors were obtained from a man aged 18 to 30 in good health. Some clones in this sample may be carry-over from other donors' samples.

The chain uses TRBV7-9 and TRBJ2-2; no reliable D call. The CDR3 is 15 residues long. Germline assignment: CDR1 SEHNR and CDR2 FQNEAQ (reference sequence). V lost 3 bases and J 1 base, leaving 9 bases between the germline ends. CDR3 amino acids: CASSFRPGNTGELFF. The CDR3, as DNA: TGTGCCAGCAGCTTTCGCCCCGGGAACACCGGGGAGCTGTTTTTT.

The V and J genes are TRBV4-3 and TRBJ2-7; TRBD1 matches at 11 bases. After removal of 1 base from V and 2 bases from J, the junction contained 1 base not matched to a gene. CDR3 length equals 15 residues. CDR1 and CDR2 from the germline V gene are LGHNA and YSLEER. The CDR3: CASSQAGQGAYEQYF. CDR3 coding DNA: TGCGCCAGCAGCCAAGCGGGACAGGGGGCCTACGAGCAGTACTTC.

This clone was picked up one time. This same CDR3 is encoded by further DNA sequences in the sample. The chain is built from TRBV9 and TRBJ1-1; 8 bases fit TRBD1. The CDR3 is 15 residues long. Germline trimming cut 4 bases from V and 0 bases from J; bases unmatched to any gene: 5. Germline V CDR1 and CDR2: SGDLS, YYNGEE. The CDR3 is CASSPRTGMNTEAFF. The CDR3 region has the DNA TGTGCCAGCAGCCCACGGACAGGGATGAACACTGAAGCTTTCTTT.

The rearrangement uses TRBV19 and TRBJ2-1, with 15 positions matching TRBD2. Germline-derived CDR1 and CDR2 are LNHDA and SQIVND (reference sequence). The V segment lost 5 bases and the J segment 7 bases; nucleotides outside the gene matches: 9. The CDR3 covers 17 residues. The CDR3 here is CASSSRTSGRGGNEQFF. The CDR3, as DNA: TGTGCCAGTAGTTCCAGGACTAGCGGGAGGGGGGGAAATGAGCAGTTCTTC.

The chain recombines TRBV6-5 with TRBJ1-1, with unresolved D. V lost 6 bases and J lost 0, with 8 bases in between. The CDR3 loop spans 13 amino acids. CDR1 is MNHEY, CDR2 SVGAGI, per germline. CDR3: CASSPRVNTEAFF. CDR3 in DNA: TGTGCCAGCAGCCCTAGGGTGAACACTGAAGCTTTCTTT.

This chain connects TRBV10-3 to TRBJ2-3; D not certain. This CDR3 region has 13 residues. Between the trimmed V and J ends, which lost 6 bases and 3 bases, there was a span of 10 bases. Germline assignment: CDR1 ENHRY and CDR2 SYGVKD. The CDR3 here is CAIRPGVTDTQYF. In nucleotides, the CDR3 is TGTGCCATCAGGCCGGGCGTTACAGATACGCAGTATTTT.

The chain combines TRBV9 with TRBJ2-4, with D tentatively TRBD2 (6 bases). The CDR3 extends over 14 amino acids. V was trimmed by 7 bases and J by 0 bases, leaving 11 bases between them. Germline V gives CDR1 SGDLS, CDR2 YYNGEE. CDR3 sequence (DNA): TGTGCCAGCGGGCCCGGGGGAGCCAAAAACATTCAGTACTTC. Amino acids: CASGPGGAKNIQYF.

This chain joins TRBV4-3 and TRBJ1-4, with 7 bases matching TRBD1. Germline CDR1 is LGHNA and CDR2 is YSLEER. V dropped 0 bases and J dropped 3; count of bases not matched to a gene: 7. The CDR3 runs to 17 residues. The CDR3 DNA is TGCGCCAGCAGCCAAGATCCCCCAGGGGGAGCTAATGAAAAACTGTTTTTT. It translates to CASSQDPPGGANEKLFF.

The chain recombines TRBV6-5 with TRBJ2-1; 8 bases align to TRBD2. V lost 3 bases and J lost 4; bases outside the gene matches: 5. The CDR3 has 15 amino acids. Germline CDR1 reads MNHEY; CDR2 reads SVGAGI. CDR3 nucleotides: TGTGCCAGCAGTTATCAGGGACTAGGTTACAATGAGCAGTTCTTC. Protein product: CASSYQGLGYNEQFF.

The chain uses TRBV7-9 and TRBJ2-1, with TRBD2 as a possible D gene (6 bases). Trimming took 5 bases from V and 9 from J, leaving 17 bases between them. This CDR3 is built from 14 residues. Germline V gene lookup returns CDR1 SEHNR and CDR2 FQNEAQ (reference sequence). Here the CDR3 reads CASSPGTGTGEQFF. The CDR3 DNA sequence: TGTGCCAGCAGCCCAGGGACGGGGACTGGTGAGCAGTTCTTC.

The rearrangement links TRBV14 to TRBJ2-6, with D unclear. From germline, CDR1 is SGHDN and CDR2 FVKESK. The length of the CDR3 is 17 residues. The V and J ends lost 4 bases and 2 bases respectively, with 15 bases between them. The CDR3 here is CASSLLKRTTGANVLTF. The DNA of the CDR3 is TGTGCCAGCAGCCTACTCAAAAGGACCACTGGGGCCAACGTCCTGACTTTC. Full variable domain (outside the CDR3, taken from reference TRBV14 and TRBJ2-6): EAGVTQFPSHSVIEKGQTVTLRCDPISGHDNLYWYRRVMGKEIKFLLHFVKESKQDESGMPNNRFLAERTGGTYSTLKVQPAELEDSGVYFCASSLLKRTTGANVLTFGAGSRLTVL.

The chain joins TRBV9 to TRBJ2-5, with a weak D call TRBD1 (6 bases). Trimming left V 4 bases short and J 1 base short, with 11 bases between. The V gene's germline CDR1 is SGDLS and CDR2 YYNGEE. The CDR3 spans 14 residues. In DNA form, the CDR3 reads TGTGCCAGCAGCAAAACAGGGACCCAAGAGACCCAGTACTTC. It yields the protein CASSKTGTQETQYF.

The rearrangement uses TRBV9 and TRBJ1-1; possible D gene TRBD1, 5 bases. This CDR3 comprises 15 residues. Trimming removed 5 bases from V and 0 bases from J, with 14 bases in between. Germline loops: CDR1 SGDLS, CDR2 YYNGEE. CDR3: CASSRDSLLNTEAFF. For the CDR3, the DNA is TGTGCCAGCAGTCGAGACAGCCTCCTGAACACTGAAGCTTTCTTT.

The chain couples TRBV6-1 to TRBJ2-7; TRBD1 agrees at 7 bases. Germline V CDR1 and CDR2: MNHNS, SASEGT. J was trimmed by 5 bases and V by 4 bases; bases with no gene match: 14. The CDR3 runs 16 residues. The CDR3 spells CASSALQGLRVDEQYF. The CDR3 DNA reads TGTGCCAGCAGTGCCCTACAGGGGTTAAGAGTTGACGAGCAGTACTTC.

Of note for this clone: Distinct nucleotide sequences in the sample also encode this CDR3. V usage is TRBV29-1 and J usage is TRBJ2-7; tentative D call: TRBD2 (6 bases). The CDR3 extends over 13 amino acids. V was trimmed by 4 bases and J by 2 bases, leaving 12 bases between them. CDR1 is SQVTM and CDR2 is ANQGSEA in the germline V gene. The DNA of the CDR3 is TGCAGCGTTGGTGGCGGGACCACCTACGAGCAGTACTTC. Its translation is CSVGGGTTYEQYF.